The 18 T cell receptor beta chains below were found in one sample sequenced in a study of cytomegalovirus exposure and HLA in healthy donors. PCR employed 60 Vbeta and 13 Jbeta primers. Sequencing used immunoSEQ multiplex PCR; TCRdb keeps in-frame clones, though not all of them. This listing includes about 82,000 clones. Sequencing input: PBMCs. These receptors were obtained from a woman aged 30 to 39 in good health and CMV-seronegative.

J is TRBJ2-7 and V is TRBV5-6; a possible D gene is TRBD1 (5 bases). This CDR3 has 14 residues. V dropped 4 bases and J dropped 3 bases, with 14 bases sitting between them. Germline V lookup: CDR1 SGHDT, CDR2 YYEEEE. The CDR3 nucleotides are TGTGCCAGCAGCGGGAACAGGCTTGGCTACGAGCAGTACTTC. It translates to CASSGNRLGYEQYF.

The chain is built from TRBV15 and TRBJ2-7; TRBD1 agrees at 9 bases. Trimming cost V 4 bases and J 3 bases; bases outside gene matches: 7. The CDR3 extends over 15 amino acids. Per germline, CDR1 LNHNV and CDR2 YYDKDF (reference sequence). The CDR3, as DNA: TGTGCCACCAGCAATTCGGACAGGGGAGGCTACGAGCAGTACTTC. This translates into CATSNSDRGGYEQYF. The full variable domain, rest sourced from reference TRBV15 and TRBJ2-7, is DAMVIQNPRYQVTQFGKPVTLSCSQTLNHNVMYWYQQKSSQAPKLLFHYYDKDFNNEADTPDNFQSRRPNTSFCFLDIRSPGLGDTAMYLCATSNSDRGGYEQYFGPGTRLTVT.

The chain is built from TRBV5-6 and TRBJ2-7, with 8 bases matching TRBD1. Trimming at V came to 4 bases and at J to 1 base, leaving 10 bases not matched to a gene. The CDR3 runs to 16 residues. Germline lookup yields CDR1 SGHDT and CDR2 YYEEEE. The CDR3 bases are TGTGCCAGCAGCAAAATCGGACAGGGCCCTTCCTACGAGCAGTACTTC. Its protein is CASSKIGQGPSYEQYF.

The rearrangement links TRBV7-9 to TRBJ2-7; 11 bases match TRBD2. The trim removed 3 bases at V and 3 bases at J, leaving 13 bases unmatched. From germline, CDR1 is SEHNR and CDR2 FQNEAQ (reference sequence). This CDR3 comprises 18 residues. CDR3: CASSFKTSGGIDDYEQYF. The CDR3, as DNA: TGTGCCAGCAGCTTTAAAACTAGCGGGGGAATCGACGACTACGAGCAGTACTTC.

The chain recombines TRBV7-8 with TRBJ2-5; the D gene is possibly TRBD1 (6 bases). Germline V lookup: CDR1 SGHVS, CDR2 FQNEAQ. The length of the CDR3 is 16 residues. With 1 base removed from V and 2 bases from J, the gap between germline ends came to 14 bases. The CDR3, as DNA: TGTGCCAGCAGCTTAGTTCCGACAGGCATGCAAGAGACCCAGTACTTC. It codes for CASSLVPTGMQETQYF.

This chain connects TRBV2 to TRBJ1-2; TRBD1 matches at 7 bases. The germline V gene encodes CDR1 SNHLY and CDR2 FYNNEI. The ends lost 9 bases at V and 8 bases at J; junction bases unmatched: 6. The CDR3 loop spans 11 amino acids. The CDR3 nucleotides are TGTGCCAGGCAGGGGGGTAGCGGCTACACCTTC. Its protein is CARQGGSGYTF.

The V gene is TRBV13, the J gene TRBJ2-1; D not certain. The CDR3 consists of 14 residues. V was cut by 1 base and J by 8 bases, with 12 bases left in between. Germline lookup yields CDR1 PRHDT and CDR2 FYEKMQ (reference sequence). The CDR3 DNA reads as TGTGCCAGCAGCTTAGACCGACTGTCGGATGAGCAGTTCTTC. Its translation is CASSLDRLSDEQFF. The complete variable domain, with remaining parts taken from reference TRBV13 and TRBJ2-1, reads AAGVIQSPRHLIKEKRETATLKCYPIPRHDTVYWYQQGPGQDPQFLISFYEKMQSDKGSIPDRFSAQQFSDYHSELNMSSLELGDSALYFCASSLDRLSDEQFFGPGTRLTVL.

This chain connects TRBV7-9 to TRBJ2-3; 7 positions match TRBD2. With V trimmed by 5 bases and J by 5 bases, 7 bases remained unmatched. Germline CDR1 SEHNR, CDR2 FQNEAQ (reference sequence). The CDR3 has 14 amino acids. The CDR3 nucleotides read TGTGCCAGCAGCGTTCGACTAGCAAGAGATACGCAGTATTTT. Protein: CASSVRLARDTQYF.

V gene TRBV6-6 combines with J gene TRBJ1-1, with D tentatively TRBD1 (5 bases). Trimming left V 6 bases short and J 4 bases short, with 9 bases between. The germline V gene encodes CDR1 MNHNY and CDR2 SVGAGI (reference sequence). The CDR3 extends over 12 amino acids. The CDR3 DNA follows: TGTGCCAGCAGACCCGACAGCACTGAAGCTTTCTTT. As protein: CASRPDSTEAFF.

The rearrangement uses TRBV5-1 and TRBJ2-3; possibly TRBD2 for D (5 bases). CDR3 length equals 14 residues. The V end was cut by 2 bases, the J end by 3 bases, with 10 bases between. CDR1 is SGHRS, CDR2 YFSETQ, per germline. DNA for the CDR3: TGCGCCAGCAGCTTTGAGGGCCGAACAGATACGCAGTATTTT. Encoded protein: CASSFEGRTDTQYF.

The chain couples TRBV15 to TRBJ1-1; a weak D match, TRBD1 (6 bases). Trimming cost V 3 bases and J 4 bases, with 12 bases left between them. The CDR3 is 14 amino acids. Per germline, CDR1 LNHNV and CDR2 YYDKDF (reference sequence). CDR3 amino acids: CATSRTGQSTEAFF. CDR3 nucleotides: TGTGCCACCAGCAGGACAGGACAGAGCACTGAAGCTTTCTTT.

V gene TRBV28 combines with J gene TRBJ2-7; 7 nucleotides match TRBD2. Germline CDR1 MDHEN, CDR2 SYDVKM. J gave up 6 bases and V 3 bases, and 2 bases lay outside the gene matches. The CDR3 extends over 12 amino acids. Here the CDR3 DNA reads TGTGCCAGCAGTTTTGCGGGAGTCGAGCAGTACTTC. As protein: CASSFAGVEQYF.

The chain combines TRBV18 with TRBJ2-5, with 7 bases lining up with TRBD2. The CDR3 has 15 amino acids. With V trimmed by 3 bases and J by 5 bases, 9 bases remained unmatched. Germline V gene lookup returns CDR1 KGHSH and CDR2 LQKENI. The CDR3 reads CASSPHPTSWETQYF. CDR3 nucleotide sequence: TGTGCCAGCTCACCTCACCCGACTAGCTGGGAGACCCAGTACTTC.

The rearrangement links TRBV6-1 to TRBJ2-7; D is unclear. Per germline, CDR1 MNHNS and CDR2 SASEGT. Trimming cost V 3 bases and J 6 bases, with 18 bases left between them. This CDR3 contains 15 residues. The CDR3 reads CASSESVPGRSEQYF. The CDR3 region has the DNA TGTGCCAGCAGTGAGTCGGTCCCAGGTCGGTCCGAGCAGTACTTC.

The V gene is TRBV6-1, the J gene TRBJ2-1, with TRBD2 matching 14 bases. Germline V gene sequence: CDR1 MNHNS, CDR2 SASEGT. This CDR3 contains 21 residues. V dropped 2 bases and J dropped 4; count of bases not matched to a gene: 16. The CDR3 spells CASSEPTILGLAGAVYNEQFF. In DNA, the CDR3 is TGTGCCAGCAGTGAACCGACTATCTTGGGACTAGCGGGGGCCGTATACAATGAGCAGTTCTTC.

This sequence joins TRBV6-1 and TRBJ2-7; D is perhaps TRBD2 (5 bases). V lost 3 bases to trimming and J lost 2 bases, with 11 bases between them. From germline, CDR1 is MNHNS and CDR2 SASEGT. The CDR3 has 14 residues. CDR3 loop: CASSDRGSAYEQYF. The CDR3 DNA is TGTGCCAGCAGTGATCGCGGGTCCGCCTACGAGCAGTACTTC.

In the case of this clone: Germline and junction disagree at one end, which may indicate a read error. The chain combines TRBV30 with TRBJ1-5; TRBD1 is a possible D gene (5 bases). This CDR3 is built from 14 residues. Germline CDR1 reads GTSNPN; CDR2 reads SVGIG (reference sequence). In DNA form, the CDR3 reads TGTGCCTGGAGTGTGGGGAGGGGCAATCAGCACCAGCATTTT. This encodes CAWSVGRGNQHQHF.

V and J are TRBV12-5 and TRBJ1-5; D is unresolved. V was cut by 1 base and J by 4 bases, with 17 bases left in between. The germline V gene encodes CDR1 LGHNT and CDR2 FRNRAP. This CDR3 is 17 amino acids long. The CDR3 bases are TGTGCTAGTGGTTTGGGGGCGGGGTCAGGCCAGAATCAGCCCCAGCATTTT. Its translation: CASGLGAGSGQNQPQHF.